Listed below are T cell receptor beta chains from one sample, sequenced in a study of patients and donors after allogeneic stem cell transplantation. TCRdb re-derived calls from the RT-PCR reads in MiXCR, one entry per CDR3 protein. The data hold roughly 880,000 distinct CDR3 sequences, with under 20% observed a single time. The sequenced sample consisted of blood, either unsorted or a sorted T cell fraction (not recorded which). All receptors come from a human donor who was either an allogeneic HSCT recipient or a stem cell or donor lymphocyte infusion donor (not recorded which). It is not recorded whose cells these are; they may come from a transplant donor. The CDR3 runs from the conserved cysteine through the conserved F or W.

TRBJ2-3 TRBV2 CASHSGDTTDTQYF
TRBJ2-2 TRBV20-1 CSARRSGGAYGELFF
TRBJ1-2 TRBV25-1 CASSETGTATTTRGYTF
TRBJ1-5 TRBV6-5 CASSYSGHKQPQHF
TRBJ1-1 TRBV5-4 CASSFGIRDDTEAFF
TRBJ2-7 TRBV12-3/TRBV12-4 CASSRRASSSYEQYF
TRBJ2-1 TRBV28 CASSNRDPPTGEQFF
TRBJ1-2 TRBV7-9 CASSLEGTGRGYTF
TRBJ1-1 TRBV2 CARTGSKPNTEAFF
TRBJ2-7 TRBV5-1 CASSLFRLRDVGHEQYF
TRBJ2-3 TRBV5-1 CASSLRSDRGLPDTQYF
TRBJ1-1 TRBV19 CASSSLANTEAFF
TRBJ2-1 TRBV6-2/TRBV6-3 CASSPRTSIYNEQFF
TRBJ2-3 TRBV6-5 CASSSRQGADTQYF
TRBJ2-1 TRBV7-7 CASSSGAPNEQFF
TRBJ2-3 TRBV12-3/TRBV12-4 CASSSGGSADTQYF
TRBJ2-2 TRBV27 CASSPGTGPTGELFF
TRBJ2-7 TRBV7-2 CASSLAAQSEQYF
TRBJ2-1 TRBV6-5 CASSYSPRPSMEFF
TRBJ1-4 TRBV6-1 CASSQTGTGHEKLFF
TRBJ2-3 TRBV25-1 CASSQNRGRADTQYF
TRBJ1-2 TRBV12-3/TRBV12-4 CASSPNRGRDGYTF
TRBJ2-1 TRBV7-2 CASSGGLAGGDNEQFF
TRBJ2-7 TRBV6-5 CASSSSGTIAYEQYF
TRBJ2-5 TRBV7-7 CASSLASGGALETQYF
TRBJ2-7 TRBV9 CASSPRLADSYEQYF
TRBJ2-3 TRBV4-3 CASSQGTTDTQYF
TRBJ2-1 TRBV7-6 CASSYGLVSYNEQFF
TRBJ2-7 TRBV5-1 CASSIGTGGEQYF
TRBJ2-7 TRBV7-9 CASSASTDPYEQYF
TRBJ2-7 TRBV7-8 CASSTGTSGILLHEQYF
TRBJ2-1 TRBV20-1 CSATSGGGNEQFF
TRBJ1-1 TRBV20-1 CSAMNSMNTEAFF
TRBJ1-2 TRBV6-2/TRBV6-3 CASSERTGENYGYTF
TRBJ2-7 TRBV3-1 CASSDGTSGRTYEQYF
TRBJ2-7 TRBV6-1 CASSQPIAGAPGQYF
TRBJ2-4 TRBV5-1 CASSLDLRAGGVAKNIQYF
TRBJ2-1 TRBV10-3 CAISESRREQFF
TRBJ2-7 TRBV6-1 CASSDTAEYEQYF
TRBJ2-1 TRBV5-6 CASSLYADNEQFF
TRBJ1-2 TRBV30 CAWTLGLGYGYTF
TRBJ2-5 TRBV5-5 CASSLGLAGRTPQETQYF